Listed below are T cell receptor beta chains from one sample, sequenced in a study of blood T cell repertoires in COVID-19. Repertoires were generated with immunoSEQ multiplex PCR, while TCRdb's copy carries only in-frame clones and drops some. The sample consists of about 150,000 clones, over 75% of them appearing once. Sequenced sample: PBMCs or T cells enriched from blood (not recorded which). All receptors come from a woman in her 30s with acute COVID-19. Each CDR3 is given with its conserved first and last residue. Fields, in order: D gene, J gene, V gene, clone size, CDR3 protein, CDR3 DNA. A D gene is named only where the DNA matches it firmly. Not every row has a clone size; where given, it reads once, few, many or a size class.

>TRBD2|TRBJ2-2|TRBV2|.
CASMGTSGMNTGELFF
TGTGCCAGCATGGGGACTAGCGGGATGAACACCGGGGAGCTGTTTTTT
>.|TRBJ2-4|TRBV29-1|.
CSVVDREVRGIQYF
TGCAGCGTTGTAGACAGGGAGGTGCGGGGGATTCAGTACTTC
>.|TRBJ2-7|TRBV6-6|.
CASSYSGSSYEQYF
TGTGCCAGCAGTTACTCGGGGAGCTCCTACGAGCAGTACTTC
>.|TRBJ2-1|TRBV11-3|.
CASSSGQLYNEQFF
TGTGCCAGCAGCTCCGGACAGCTCTACAATGAGCAGTTCTTC
>.|TRBJ1-5|TRBV7-2|.
CASSLFQDSNQPQHF
TGTGCCAGCAGCTTATTTCAGGATAGCAATCAGCCCCAGCATTTT
>.|TRBJ2-4|TRBV7-9|.
CASSLGPAGPNIQYF
TGTGCCAGCAGCTTAGGCCCGGCAGGGCCGAACATTCAGTACTTC
>.|TRBJ2-7|TRBV6-2/TRBV6-3|.
CASSYLGPGGKSSYEQYF
TGTGCCAGCAGTTACCTCGGTCCTGGCGGGAAAAGCTCCTACGAGCAGTACTTC
>TRBD1|TRBJ1-1|TRBV4-3|.
CASSQLGTGWWMNTEAFF
TGCGCCAGCAGCCAACTTGGGACAGGCTGGTGGATGAACACTGAAGCTTTCTTT
>.|TRBJ1-1|TRBV5-1|.
CASTSGLNTEAFF
.
>.|TRBJ2-1|TRBV19|.
CASSLGSSYNEQFF
TGTGCCAGTAGTCTGGGGAGCTCCTACAATGAGCAGTTCTTC
>TRBD2|TRBJ2-2|TRBV28|.
CASSYLAGGAGELFF
TGTGCCAGCAGCTACCTAGCGGGAGGAGCCGGGGAGCTGTTTTTT
>.|TRBJ1-2|TRBV4-3|once
CASSQDAGGLPGYTF
TGCGCCAGCAGCCAAGATGCGGGAGGGTTGCCTGGCTACACCTTC
>.|TRBJ1-3|TRBV9|.
CASSVVAGLLGDTIYF
TGTGCCAGCAGCGTAGTGGCAGGGCTCTTAGGGGACACCATATATTTT
>.|TRBJ1-2|TRBV28|.
CASSLLAGKGGYTF
TGTGCCAGCAGTTTATTAGCGGGAAAGGGTGGCTACACCTTC
>TRBD1|TRBJ1-1|TRBV5-4|few
CASSPPTGADTEAFF
TGTGCCAGCAGCCCTCCGACAGGGGCCGACACTGAAGCTTTCTTT
>.|TRBJ1-6|TRBV12-3/TRBV12-4|.
CASSLSSPLHF
TGTGCCAGCAGTTTGAGTTCACCCCTCCACTTT
>.|TRBJ2-7|TRBV3-1/TRBV3-2|once
CASSQPGFRQYF
TGTGCCAGCAGCCAACCAGGGTTCCGGCAGTACTTC
>.|TRBJ1-2|TRBV28|.
CASSFGAVGGYGYTF
TGTGCCAGCTCTTTTGGGGCAGTGGGGGGCTATGGCTACACCTTC
>.|TRBJ1-2|TRBV7-2|.
CASSSYAEGYGYTF
TGTGCCAGCAGCTCCTATGCGGAGGGCTATGGCTACACCTTC
>TRBD2|TRBJ2-1|TRBV27|.
CASRGGTRTYNEQFF
TGTGCCAGCAGGGGGGGGACGAGAACCTACAATGAGCAGTTCTTC
>.|TRBJ1-5|TRBV7-2|.
CASSLVPRGIGNQPQHF
TGTGCCAGCAGCTTGGTGCCCAGGGGTATTGGCAATCAGCCCCAGCATTTT
>TRBD1|TRBJ1-4|TRBV5-4|.
CASSPGQGGGKLFF
TGTGCCAGCAGCCCAGGACAGGGGGGAGGAAAACTGTTTTTT
>TRBD2|TRBJ2-1|TRBV6-1|.
CASSERASGQNEQFF
TGTGCCAGCAGTGAACGTGCTAGCGGCCAAAATGAGCAGTTCTTC
>TRBD2|TRBJ2-7|TRBV27|.
CASSLRPGGYEQYF
TGTGCCAGCAGCCTACGCCCGGGAGGCTACGAGCAGTACTTC
>.|TRBJ1-5|TRBV5-1|.
CASSLGGDQPQHF
TGCGCCAGCAGCCTGGGGGGGGATCAGCCCCAGCATTTT
>.|TRBJ1-5|TRBV27|.
CASSSTQGRSNQPQHF
TGTGCCAGCAGTTCAACCCAGGGTCGCAGCAATCAGCCCCAGCATTTT
>.|TRBJ2-3|TRBV5-4|few
CASSLSGSSTDTQYF
TGTGCCAGCAGCTTGAGCGGGTCTAGCACAGATACGCAGTATTTT
>TRBD2|TRBJ2-1|TRBV7-6|.
CASSLGGLAGGIGDEQFF
TGTGCCAGCAGCTTAGGAGGTCTAGCGGGAGGGATTGGGGATGAGCAGTTCTTC
>.|TRBJ1-4|TRBV28|.
CASNNGGETNEKLFF
TGTGCCAGCAACAATGGGGGGGAGACTAATGAAAAACTGTTTTTT
>.|TRBJ1-2|TRBV6-2/TRBV6-3|.
CASSYREGGAGYTF
TGTGCCAGCAGTTACCGGGAAGGGGGAGCTGGCTACACCTTC
>.|TRBJ2-7|TRBV3-1/TRBV3-2|once
CASSQRGGFGQYF
TGTGCCAGCAGCCAAAGGGGGGGGTTCGGGCAGTACTTC
>.|TRBJ1-1|TRBV5-1|once
CATSDRRNTEAFF
TGCGCCACTTCTGACAGGCGGAACACTGAAGCTTTCTTT
>.|TRBJ1-3|TRBV10-3|.
CAIRDLGGGNTIYF
TGTGCCATCCGGGATCTTGGTGGGGGAAACACCATATATTTT
>.|TRBJ2-3|TRBV28|.
CASSLSSAGSITADTQYF
TGTGCCAGCAGTTTATCATCGGCGGGGTCCATTACGGCAGATACGCAGTATTTT
>.|TRBJ2-3|TRBV5-1|.
CASSLDLANTDTQYF
TGCGCCAGCAGCTTGGACCTAGCGAACACAGATACGCAGTATTTT
>.|TRBJ1-3|TRBV6-5|.
CASSSPSGNTIYF
TGTGCCAGCAGTTCTCCCTCTGGAAACACCATATATTTT